This T cell receptor (beta chain) was retrieved from a study of shared clonotypes between healthy human individuals. Replicate PCRs for sorted subsets used approximately 220 ng DNA; this equaled some 30,000 T cell genomes. Data came from immunoSEQ multiplex PCR; TCRdb stores just in-frame clones and leaves some out. The sample holds over a million clones; just under 99% are singletons and the top ten take 0.3% to 0.45%. The CDR3 runs 14 residues. The count of this clone is one. Its antigen is as yet unknown. Study-wide points: Rarefaction exposed incomplete sorted-subset sequencing despite large depth.

This clonotype was sampled from a young man in good health. Sequenced sample: naive CD4+ T cells sorted from blood. As for subset: CD45RA+ positively selected. V usage is TRBV21-1 and J usage is TRBJ2-7; the table's D call, TRBD2, has no DNA check behind it. TRBV21-1 is marked as a pseudogene. The CDR3 nucleotides are TGTGCCAGCAGCCGAAAGCGGGGGGGCCACGAGCAGTACTTC. This sequence encodes CASSRKRGGHEQYF.